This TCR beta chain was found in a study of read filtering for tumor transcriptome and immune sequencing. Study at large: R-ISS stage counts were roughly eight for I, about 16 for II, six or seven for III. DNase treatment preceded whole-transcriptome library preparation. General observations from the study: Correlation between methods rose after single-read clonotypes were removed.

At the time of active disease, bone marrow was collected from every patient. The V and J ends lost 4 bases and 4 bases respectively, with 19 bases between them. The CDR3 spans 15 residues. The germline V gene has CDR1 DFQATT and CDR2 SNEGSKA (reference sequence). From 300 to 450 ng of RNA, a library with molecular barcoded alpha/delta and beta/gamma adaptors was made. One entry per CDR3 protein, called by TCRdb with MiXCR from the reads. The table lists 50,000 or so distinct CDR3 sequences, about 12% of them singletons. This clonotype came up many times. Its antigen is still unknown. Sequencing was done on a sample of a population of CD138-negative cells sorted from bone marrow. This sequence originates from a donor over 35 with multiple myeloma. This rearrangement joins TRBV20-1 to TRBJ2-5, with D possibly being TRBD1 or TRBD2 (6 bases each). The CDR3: CSAIPLVGGGETQYF. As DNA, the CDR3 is TGCAGTGCTATCCCTTTAGTGGGGGGCGGAGAGACCCAGTACTTC.